A selection of T cell receptor beta chains follows, all from one sample in a study of T-cell memory formation after mild COVID-19. MiXCR was run by TCRdb on the 5' RACE reads, yielding one entry per CDR3 protein. The sample holds more than 100,000 distinct CDR3 sequences, 5% to 6.5% seen once. What was sequenced was PBMCs or a T cell subset sorted from them (not recorded which). These receptors originate from an adult woman who had mild COVID-19 (a few samples of this study predate the infection). Cell type and time point are not known. CDR3s include the opening cysteine and the closing phenylalanine or tryptophan. D genes are given only for firm matches. Some rows mark clone size as missing; the rest say once, few, many or name a class of expanded clone.

>TRBJ1-2|TRBV15|TRBD1|NA
CATSRDRRTGLITF
TGTGCCACCAGCAGAGATAGGAGGACAGGGCTTATCACCTTC
>TRBJ2-1|TRBV12-3/TRBV12-4|TRBD2|many
CASSLMGGYGEQFF
TGTGCCAGCAGTTTAATGGGAGGGTACGGTGAGCAGTTCTTC
>TRBJ2-7|TRBV3-1|TRBD2|few
CASSHQRLAGFYEQYF
TGTGCCAGCAGCCATCAACGACTAGCGGGATTCTACGAGCAGTACTTC
>TRBJ2-1|TRBV24-1|TRBD2|NA
CATSDSVGSGRIGF
TGTGCCACCAGTGACTCCGTGGGTAGCGGGAGAATAGGCTTC
>TRBJ1-2|TRBV6-5|NA|NA
CASSYLRQLDNYGYTF
TGTGCCAGCAGTTACTTACGGCAGCTAGATAACTATGGCTACACCTTC
>TRBJ2-7|TRBV29-1|TRBD1|many
CSVEGQGDEQYF
TGCAGCGTTGAGGGCCAGGGGGACGAGCAGTACTTC
>TRBJ2-1|TRBV20-1|TRBD2|few
CSAPPARGGPGEQFF
TGCAGTGCTCCCCCTGCACGGGGGGGCCCCGGTGAGCAGTTCTTC
>TRBJ2-1|TRBV12-3/TRBV12-4|NA|NA
CASSLRTVLGNEQFF
TGTGCCAGCAGTTTACGGACAGTATTAGGCAATGAGCAGTTCTTC
>TRBJ2-1|TRBV5-1|NA|few
CASTQLRAGTYNEQFF
TGCGCCAGCACTCAACTAAGGGCGGGGACCTACAATGAGCAGTTCTTC
>TRBJ2-3|TRBV29-1|NA|many
CSVGGGSNGDTQYF
TGCAGCGTTGGTGGAGGGAGTAATGGGGATACGCAGTATTTT
>TRBJ2-5|TRBV29-1|NA|few
CSVRLVEGETQYF
TGCAGCGTTAGACTAGTCGAGGGGGAGACCCAGTACTTC
>TRBJ2-5|TRBV7-8|TRBD1|NA
CASSTRTGGFQETQYF
TGTGCCAGCAGCACCCGGACAGGGGGGTTCCAAGAGACCCAGTACTTC
>TRBJ2-2|TRBV20-1|NA|few
CSARKGTNTGELFF
TGCAGTGCTAGGAAGGGCACGAACACCGGGGAGCTGTTTTTT
>TRBJ1-2|TRBV20-1|NA|few
CSASLGGIANYGYTF
TGCAGTGCTAGTTTGGGGGGTATAGCTAACTATGGCTACACCTTC
>TRBJ2-2|TRBV4-1|NA|NA
CASSQPYLRQPTGELFF
TGCGCCAGCAGCCAACCATACCTCCGACAGCCGACCGGGGAGCTGTTTTTT